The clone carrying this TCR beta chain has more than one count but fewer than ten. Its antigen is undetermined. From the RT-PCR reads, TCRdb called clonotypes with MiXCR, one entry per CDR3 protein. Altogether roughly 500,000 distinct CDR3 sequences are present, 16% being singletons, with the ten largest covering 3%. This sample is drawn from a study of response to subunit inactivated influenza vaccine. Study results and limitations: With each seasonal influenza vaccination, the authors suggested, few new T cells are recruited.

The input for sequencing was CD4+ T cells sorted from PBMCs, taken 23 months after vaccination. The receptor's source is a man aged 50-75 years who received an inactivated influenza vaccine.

This CDR3 reads CASNPLAAGELFF. DNA of the CDR3: TGTGCCAGCAACCCACTAGCTGCCGGGGAGCTGTTTTTT. The rearrangement links TRBV6-2 or TRBV6-3 to TRBJ2-2, with D possibly matching TRBD2 (6 bases). The CDR3 length is 13 residues. Trimming pared 7 bases from V and 6 bases from J, leaving 12 bases between. Germline V gives CDR1 MNHEY, CDR2 SVGEGT.